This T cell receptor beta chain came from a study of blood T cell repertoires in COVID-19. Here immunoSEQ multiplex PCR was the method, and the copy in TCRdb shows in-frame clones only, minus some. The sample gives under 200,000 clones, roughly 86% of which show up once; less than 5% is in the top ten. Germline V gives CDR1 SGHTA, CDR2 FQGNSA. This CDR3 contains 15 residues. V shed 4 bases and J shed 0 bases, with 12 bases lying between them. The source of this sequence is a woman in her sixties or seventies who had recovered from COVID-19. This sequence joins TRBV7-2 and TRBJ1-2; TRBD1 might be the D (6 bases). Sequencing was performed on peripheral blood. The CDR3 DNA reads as TGTGCCAGCAGCTCCTACAGGGTGTCTAACTATGGCTACACCTTC. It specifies CASSSYRVSNYGYTF.